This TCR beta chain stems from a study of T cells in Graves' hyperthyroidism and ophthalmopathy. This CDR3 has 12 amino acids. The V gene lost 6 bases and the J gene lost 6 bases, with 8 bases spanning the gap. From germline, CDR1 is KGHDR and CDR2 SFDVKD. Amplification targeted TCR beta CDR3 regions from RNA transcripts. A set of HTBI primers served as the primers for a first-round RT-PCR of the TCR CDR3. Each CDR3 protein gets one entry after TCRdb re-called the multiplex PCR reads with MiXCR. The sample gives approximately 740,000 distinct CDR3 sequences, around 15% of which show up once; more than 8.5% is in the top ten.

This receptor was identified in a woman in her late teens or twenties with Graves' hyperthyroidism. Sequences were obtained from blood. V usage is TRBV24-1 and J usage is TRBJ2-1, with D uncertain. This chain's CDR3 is CATSTEINEQFF. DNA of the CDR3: TGTGCCACCAGTACAGAAATCAATGAGCAGTTCTTC.